This T cell receptor (beta chain) originates from a study of blood T cell repertoires in COVID-19. Study-level information: In each case, the material was cDNA or gDNA derived from T cells, B-cell-depleted T cells, or PBMCs.

Original processing notes: Estimation of nucleated cell counts relied on the amplification of reference gene primers. TCRdb's copy holds only in-frame clones and misses some; the assay was immunoSEQ multiplex PCR. The V and J calls and clone size were taken over from that table, and D and trimming were inferred from the DNA. The top ten clones hold 1.9% of a sample with tens of thousands of clones, around 88% of them seen once. This CDR3 has 15 amino acids. Trimming removed 5 bases at V and 4 bases at J, with 15 bases between. Germline V CDR1 and CDR2: MNHEY, SMNVEV (reference sequence). The V gene is TRBV27, the J gene TRBJ1-3, with a weak D call TRBD1 (5 bases). This TCR came from a woman aged 80 or older with active or convalescent COVID-19. The sequenced material came from peripheral blood. CDR3 loop: CASSLKRGGGNTIYF. The CDR3 DNA follows: TGTGCCAGCAGTCTCAAGCGCGGGGGGGGAAACACCATATATTTT.